This TCR beta chain appears in the sequencing data of a study of OX40 agonist ivuxolimab in advanced cancers. Background on the study: Ivuxolimab, an antibody acting as an agonist of OX40 (CD134), was used to treat patients. Three patients, one with hepatocellular carcinoma and two with cutaneous melanoma, achieved partial responses.

Findings and limits, study-wide: The specificity for antigen of the expanded peripheral T cells was not determined.

With regard to this clone: Its antigen is as yet unknown.

Collection of blood occurred at baseline, at cycle 4 day 1, and at cycle 7 day 1. This CDR3 spans 15 amino acids. CDR1 and CDR2 (germline): MDHEN, SYDVKM. Trimming left V 6 bases short and J 2 bases short, with 14 bases between. Using immunoSEQ multiplex PCR, the repertoire was profiled, and TCRdb retains in-frame clones only, with some absent. Among tens of thousands of clones, roughly four fifths were seen once, and the ten largest hold approximately 11%. Sequenced material: CD4+ or CD8+ T cells sorted from blood, taken in a trial of the OX40 agonist ivuxolimab. The TCR originated in an adult with an advanced solid tumor such as melanoma, head and neck, liver or kidney cancer. The chain uses TRBV28 and TRBJ2-4; D call uncertain. CDR3 DNA: TGTGCCAGCAGGGAGATGGAAACTCCCAAAAACATTCAGTACTTC. Translation: CASREMETPKNIQYF.